This TCR beta chain came from a study of immune heterogeneity within non-small cell lung tumors. Study summary: The tumor set comprised a few squamous cell carcinomas and over 9 non-squamous carcinomas (plus 1 not otherwise specified). Study-wide points: Alongside site-unique high-frequency clones, identical dominant CDR3 beta clonotypes recurred across tumor sites within a patient. Different patients shared few of their high-frequency T-cell receptor beta clonotypes.

With 32 V and 13 J primers, multiplex PCR amplified the TCR beta CDR3. TCRdb re-called the multiplex PCR reads through MiXCR, storing one row per CDR3 protein. The table records 10,000 to 15,000 distinct CDR3 sequences, around 23% of them present only once. V lost 2 bases to trimming and J lost 7 bases, with 2 bases between them. The germline V gene has CDR1 SNHLY and CDR2 FYNNEI. CDR3 length equals 10 residues. Template was bulk tumor genomic DNA, about 550 ng per sample. Several far-apart biopsies were taken per primary tumor during surgery. Patients went through curative surgery, and their non-small cell lung cancer was untreated and newly diagnosed. This clonotype has a count of ten or more. Antigen specificity is unknown.

Sequenced: lung tumor tissue. V gene TRBV2 combines with J gene TRBJ2-5; D call uncertain. The TCR comes from a man in his fifties or sixties with non-small cell lung cancer. The CDR3 region has the DNA TGTGCCAGCAGTGAAATGACCCAGTACTTC. As protein: CASSEMTQYF.